This T cell receptor beta chain was documented in a study of T cells in narcolepsy. The table came from immunoSEQ multiplex PCR; TCRdb's copy has only in-frame clones and leaves some out. The data show tens of thousands of clones, roughly 88% seen once. From germline, CDR1 is SEHNR and CDR2 FQNEAQ (reference sequence). Trimming shortened V by 5 bases and J by 2 bases, and 9 bases separated the two germline ends. CDR3 length: 13 residues. Study outcomes and limitations: Healthy controls reportedly lacked the autoreactive clonotypes serially found in patients' blood. Comparing one patient's CSF and blood CD4+ clonotypes highlighted HCRT- and TRIB2-specific autoreactive clonotypes.

Turning to this clone: What it recognizes is unknown.

V is TRBV7-9 and J is TRBJ1-2; D ambiguous. The origin of this receptor is a human donor with narcolepsy. The sample consisted of CD45RA- memory CD4+ T cells from PBMCs. CDR3 in DNA: TGTGCCAGCAGCGATGGACGGAACTATGGCTACACCTTC. This codes for CASSDGRNYGYTF.